The rows below give T cell receptor beta chains drawn from one sample of a study of identical twins. TCRdb called the 5' RACE reads again in MiXCR, with one record for every CDR3 protein. The table includes a few hundred thousand distinct CDR3 sequences, approximately 8.6% detected once. This same sample was also taken into another study, of yellow fever vaccine responses in identical twins.

The sequencing sample was made of CD8+ T cells sorted from blood. Source of these receptors: a woman aged 18 to 35 in good health. Each CDR3 is given with its conserved first and last residue. A D gene is named only where the DNA matches it firmly. A clone size is listed for some rows: how often the clone was seen (once, few, many), or a class if it is expanded.

TRBV7-2	many	13	NA	TRBJ2-7	CASSLMGGYEQYF	TGTGCCAGCAGCTTAATGGGAGGTTACGAGCAGTACTTC
TRBV4-1	few	18	NA	TRBJ2-5	CASSQGGNRWARRETQYF	TGCGCCAGCAGCCAAGGGGGGAACAGGTGGGCCCGCAGGGAGACCCAGTACTTC
TRBV5-4	NA	16	NA	TRBJ2-7	CASSALKGREIYEQYF	TGTGCCAGCAGCGCCCTGAAAGGCAGGGAGATCTACGAGCAGTACTTC
TRBV5-5	many	12	NA	TRBJ2-7	CASSLPPPEQYF	TGTGCCAGCAGCTTACCTCCCCCCGAGCAGTACTTC
TRBV4-2	few	13	TRBD1	TRBJ2-4	CASSQQGENIQYF	TGTGCCAGCAGCCAACAGGGGGAAAACATTCAGTACTTC
TRBV6-5	NA	16	TRBD2	TRBJ2-1	CASSYSLRGGGDEQFF	TGTGCCAGCAGTTACTCTCTCCGCGGGGGGGGGGATGAGCAGTTCTTC
TRBV11-1	NA	18	TRBD1	TRBJ2-3	CASSLEGDRVWGTDTQYF	TGTGCCAGCAGCTTGGAAGGGGACAGGGTATGGGGCACAGATACGCAGTATTTT
TRBV20-1	few	13	NA	TRBJ2-5	CSAREQGQETQYF	TGCAGTGCTAGAGAACAGGGTCAAGAGACCCAGTACTTC
TRBV7-6	few	14	NA	TRBJ1-4	CASSLITGGEKLFF	TGTGCCAGCAGCTTAATCACGGGAGGTGAAAAACTGTTTTTT
TRBV7-9	many	15	TRBD1	TRBJ2-1	CASSLGDRAGNEQFF	TGTGCCAGCAGCTTAGGAGACAGGGCCGGAAATGAGCAGTTCTTC
TRBV7-6	NA	13	NA	TRBJ2-2	CASSFLNTGELFF	TGTGCCAGCAGCTTCCTAAACACCGGGGAGCTGTTTTTT
TRBV28	NA	13	NA	TRBJ2-1	CASSFRADNEQFF	TGTGCCAGCAGTTTTCGCGCAGACAATGAGCAGTTCTTC
TRBV4-1	many	16	TRBD2	TRBJ2-7	CASSQDLPTSGYEQYF	TGCGCCAGCAGCCAAGATCTCCCGACTAGCGGGTACGAGCAGTACTTC
TRBV6-2/TRBV6-3	many	17	NA	TRBJ1-1	CASSFSPTTVMNTEAFF	TGTGCCAGCAGTTTTAGTCCGACGACAGTCATGAACACTGAAGCTTTCTTT
TRBV7-9	NA	15	TRBD1	TRBJ1-4	CASSKIQGASEKLFF	TGTGCCAGCAGCAAGATACAGGGGGCATCCGAAAAACTGTTTTTT
TRBV6-2/TRBV6-3	many	14	NA	TRBJ2-1	CASSYILASNEQFF	TGTGCCAGCAGTTACATCCTAGCGTCAAATGAGCAGTTCTTC
TRBV7-9	NA	14	NA	TRBJ2-7	CASSLVGVPYEQYF	TGTGCCAGCAGCTTAGTGGGGGTGCCCTACGAGCAGTACTTC
TRBV3-1	few	13	NA	TRBJ1-5	CASSQSGIQPQHF	TGTGCCAGCAGCCAATCGGGGATTCAGCCCCAGCATTTT
TRBV9	NA	15	NA	TRBJ1-4	CASSVGQGPSGKLFF	TGTGCCAGCAGCGTAGGGCAGGGCCCTAGTGGAAAACTGTTTTTT
TRBV20-1	few	12	NA	TRBJ2-1	CSATEPENEQFF	TGCAGTGCCACCGAACCCGAAAATGAGCAGTTCTTC
TRBV4-3	NA	13	NA	TRBJ2-1	CASSQEVYNEQFF	TGCGCCAGCAGCCAAGAAGTCTACAATGAGCAGTTCTTC
TRBV29-1	few	13	NA	TRBJ1-6	CSVVTGGNSPLHF	TGCAGCGTTGTGACAGGCGGTAATTCACCCCTCCACTTT
TRBV20-1	many	15	TRBD2	TRBJ2-5	CSAVGLAGPMETQYF	TGCAGTGCAGTGGGACTAGCGGGGCCCATGGAGACCCAGTACTTC
TRBV7-9	many	15	TRBD2	TRBJ2-7	CASSPPQAGIYEQYF	TGTGCCAGCAGCCCCCCCCAAGCGGGGATCTACGAGCAGTACTTC
TRBV7-2	many	12	NA	TRBJ2-3	CASSSDEDTQYF	TGTGCCAGCAGCTCCGACGAGGATACGCAGTATTTT
TRBV5-1	few	16	TRBD1	TRBJ2-2	CASSSPRQGPTGELFF	TGCGCCAGCAGCTCGCCTCGACAGGGCCCCACCGGGGAGCTGTTTTTT
TRBV2	NA	14	TRBD1	TRBJ2-7	CASRLTGRAYEQYF	TGTGCCAGCAGGTTGACAGGGCGGGCCTACGAGCAGTACTTC
TRBV10-1	NA	15	NA	TRBJ2-7	CASSESEAVGYEQYF	TGCGCCAGCAGTGAGTCGGAAGCGGTAGGCTACGAGCAGTACTTC
TRBV28	NA	18	TRBD1	TRBJ2-5	CASTQQGQLITGQETQYF	TGTGCCAGCACTCAACAGGGACAGCTAATAACGGGACAAGAGACCCAGTACTTC
TRBV4-2	few	14	TRBD1	TRBJ2-7	CASSQAVTGGEQYF	TGTGCCAGCAGCCAAGCCGTGACAGGGGGCGAGCAGTACTTC
TRBV7-8	many	14	NA	TRBJ2-4	CASSRAGNQNIQYF	TGTGCCAGCAGCCGCGCCGGTAATCAAAACATTCAGTACTTC
TRBV27	NA	15	TRBD1	TRBJ1-4	CASRRQGEFNEKLFF	TGTGCCAGCAGAAGACAGGGGGAATTTAATGAAAAACTGTTTTTT
TRBV20-1	few	14	NA	TRBJ2-1	CSARAVRAYNEQFF	TGCAGTGCTAGGGCCGTGAGGGCCTACAATGAGCAGTTCTTC
TRBV7-9	few	15	NA	TRBJ1-1	CASSWSSVGATEAFF	TGTGCCAGCAGCTGGAGTTCGGTAGGGGCCACTGAAGCTTTCTTT
TRBV27	many	15	NA	TRBJ2-1	CASSLGLVNYNEQFF	TGTGCCAGCAGTTTAGGGCTAGTCAATTACAATGAGCAGTTCTTC
TRBV2	NA	14	NA	TRBJ2-7	CASMGGPIAYEQYF	TGTGCCAGCATGGGGGGACCCATCGCCTACGAGCAGTACTTC
TRBV20-1	many	15	NA	TRBJ2-2	CSARDLQGNTGELFF	TGCAGTGCTAGAGATCTACAGGGGAACACCGGGGAGCTGTTTTTT
TRBV5-1	few	11	NA	TRBJ2-2	CASFGAGELFF	TGCGCCAGCTTTGGAGCCGGGGAGCTGTTTTTT
TRBV3-1	many	12	NA	TRBJ1-6	CASSLIGAPLHF	TGTGCCAGCAGCCTCATAGGGGCACCCCTCCACTTT